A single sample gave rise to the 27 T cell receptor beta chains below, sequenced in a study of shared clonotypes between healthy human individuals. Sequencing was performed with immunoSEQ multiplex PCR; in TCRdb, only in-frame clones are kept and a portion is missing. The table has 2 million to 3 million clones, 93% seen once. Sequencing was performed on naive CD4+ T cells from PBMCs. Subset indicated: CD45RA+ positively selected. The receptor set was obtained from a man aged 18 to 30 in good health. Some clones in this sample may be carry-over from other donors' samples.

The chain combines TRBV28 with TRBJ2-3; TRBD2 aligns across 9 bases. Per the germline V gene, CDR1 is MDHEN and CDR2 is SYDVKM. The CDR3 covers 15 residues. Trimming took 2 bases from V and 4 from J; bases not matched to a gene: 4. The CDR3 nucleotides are TGTGCCAGCAGTTTAAGCGGGAGGCGGGCAGATACGCAGTATTTT. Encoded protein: CASSLSGRRADTQYF.

The CDR3 nucleotides read TGTGCCAGCAGTTTATACCCGGGACTTAGAAATTCACCCCTCCACTTT. Protein product: CASSLYPGLRNSPLHF. This rearrangement joins TRBV28 to TRBJ1-6; TRBD1 might be the D (5 bases). The germline V gene encodes CDR1 MDHEN and CDR2 SYDVKM. Trimming stripped 1 base from V and 7 bases from J, with 14 bases between. The CDR3 runs to 16 residues.

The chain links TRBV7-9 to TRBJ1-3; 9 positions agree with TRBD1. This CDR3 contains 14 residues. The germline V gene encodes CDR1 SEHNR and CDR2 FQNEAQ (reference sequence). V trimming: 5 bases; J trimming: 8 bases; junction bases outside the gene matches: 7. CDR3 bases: TGTGCCAGCAGCGTGACAGGGGGGTCAGACACCATATATTTT. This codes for CASSVTGGSDTIYF.

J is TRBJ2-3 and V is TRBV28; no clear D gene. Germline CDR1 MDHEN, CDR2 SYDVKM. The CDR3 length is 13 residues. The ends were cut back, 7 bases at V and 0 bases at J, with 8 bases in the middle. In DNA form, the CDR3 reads TGTGCCAGCAATAAGCACAGCACAGATACGCAGTATTTT. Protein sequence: CASNKHSTDTQYF.

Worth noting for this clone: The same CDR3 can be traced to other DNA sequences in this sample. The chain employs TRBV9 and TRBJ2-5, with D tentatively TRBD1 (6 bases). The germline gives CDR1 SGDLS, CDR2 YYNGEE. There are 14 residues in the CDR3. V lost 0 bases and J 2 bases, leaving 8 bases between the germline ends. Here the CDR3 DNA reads TGTGCCAGCAGCGTAGGGACAGTTCAAGAGACCCAGTACTTC. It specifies CASSVGTVQETQYF.

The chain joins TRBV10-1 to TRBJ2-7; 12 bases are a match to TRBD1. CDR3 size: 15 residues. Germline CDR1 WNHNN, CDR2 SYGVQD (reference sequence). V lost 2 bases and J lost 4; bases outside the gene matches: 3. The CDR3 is CASSEGTGGYYEQYF. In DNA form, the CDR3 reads TGCGCCAGCAGTGAGGGGACAGGGGGCTATTACGAGCAGTACTTC.

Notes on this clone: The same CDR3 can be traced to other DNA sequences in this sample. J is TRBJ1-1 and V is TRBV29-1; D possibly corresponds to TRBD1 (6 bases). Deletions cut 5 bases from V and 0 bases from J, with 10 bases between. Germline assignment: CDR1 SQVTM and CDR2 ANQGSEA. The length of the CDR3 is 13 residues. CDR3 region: CSVRGLMNTEAFF. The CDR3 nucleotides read TGCAGCGTTCGGGGGCTCATGAACACTGAAGCTTTCTTT.

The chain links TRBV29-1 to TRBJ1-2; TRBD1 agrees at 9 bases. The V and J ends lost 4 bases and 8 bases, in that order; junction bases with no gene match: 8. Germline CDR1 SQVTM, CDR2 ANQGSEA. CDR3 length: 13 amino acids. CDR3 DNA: TGCAGCGTTGCCGACAGGGGGGGCAAGGGCTACACCTTC. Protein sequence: CSVADRGGKGYTF.

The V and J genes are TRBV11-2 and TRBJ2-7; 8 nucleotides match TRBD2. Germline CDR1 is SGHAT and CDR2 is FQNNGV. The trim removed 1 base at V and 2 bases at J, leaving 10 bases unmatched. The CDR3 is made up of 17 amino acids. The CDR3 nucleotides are TGTGCCAGCAGCTTAGCAACCGGGACTAGTACTCCCTACGAGCAGTACTTC. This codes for CASSLATGTSTPYEQYF.

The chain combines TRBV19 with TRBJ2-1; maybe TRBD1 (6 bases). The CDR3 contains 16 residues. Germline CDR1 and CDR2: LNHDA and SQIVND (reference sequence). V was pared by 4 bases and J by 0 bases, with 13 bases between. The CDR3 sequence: CASSKWTASSYNEQFF. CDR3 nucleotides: TGTGCCAGTAGTAAATGGACAGCCAGCTCCTACAATGAGCAGTTCTTC.

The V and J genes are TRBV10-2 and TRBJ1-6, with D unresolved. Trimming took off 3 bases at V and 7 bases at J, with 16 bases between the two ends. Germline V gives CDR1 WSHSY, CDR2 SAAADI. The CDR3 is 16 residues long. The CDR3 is CASSDPPPGQNSPLHF. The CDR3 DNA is TGCGCCAGCAGTGACCCACCCCCGGGCCAGAATTCACCCCTCCACTTT.

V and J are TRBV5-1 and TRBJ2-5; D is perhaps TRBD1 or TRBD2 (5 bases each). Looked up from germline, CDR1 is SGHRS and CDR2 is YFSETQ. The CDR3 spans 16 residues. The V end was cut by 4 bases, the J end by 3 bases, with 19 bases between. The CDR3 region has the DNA TGCGCCAGCAGCCAATCATTCCGGGACGGAAAAGAGACCCAGTACTTC. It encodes CASSQSFRDGKETQYF.

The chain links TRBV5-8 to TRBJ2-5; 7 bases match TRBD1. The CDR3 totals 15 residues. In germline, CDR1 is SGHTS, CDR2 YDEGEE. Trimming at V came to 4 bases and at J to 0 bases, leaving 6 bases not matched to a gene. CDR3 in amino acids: CASSPRDRDQETQYF. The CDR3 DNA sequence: TGTGCCAGCAGCCCTCGCGACAGGGACCAAGAGACCCAGTACTTC.

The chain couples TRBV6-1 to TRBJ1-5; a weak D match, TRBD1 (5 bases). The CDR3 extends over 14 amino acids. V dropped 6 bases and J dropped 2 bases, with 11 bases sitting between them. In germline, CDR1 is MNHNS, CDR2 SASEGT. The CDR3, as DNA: TGTGCCAGCAGGGGTTGGGACCGCAATCAGCCCCAGCATTTT. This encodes CASRGWDRNQPQHF.

The CDR3 region is CASRVFSGAKGNEQFF. CDR3 sequence (DNA): TGTGCCAGCAGGGTCTTTAGCGGGGCCAAGGGGAATGAGCAGTTCTTC. This chain connects TRBV28 to TRBJ2-1; 8 bases are a match to TRBD2. This CDR3 spans 16 amino acids. Per germline, CDR1 MDHEN and CDR2 SYDVKM. Germline trimming cut 6 bases from V and 7 bases from J; bases unmatched to any gene: 14.

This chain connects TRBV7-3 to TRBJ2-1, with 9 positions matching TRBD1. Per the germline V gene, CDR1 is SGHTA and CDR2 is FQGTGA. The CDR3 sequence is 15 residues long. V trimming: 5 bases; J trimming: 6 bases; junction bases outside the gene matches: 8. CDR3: CASSPGTGIRNEQFF. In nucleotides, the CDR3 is TGTGCCAGCAGCCCCGGGACAGGGATTCGCAATGAGCAGTTCTTC. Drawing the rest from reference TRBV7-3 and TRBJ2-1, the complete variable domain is GAGVSQTPSNKVTEKGKYVELRCDPISGHTALYWYRQSLGQGPEFLIYFQGTGAADDSGLPNDRFFAVRPEGSVSTLKIQRTERGDSAVYLCASSPGTGIRNEQFFGPGTRLTVL.

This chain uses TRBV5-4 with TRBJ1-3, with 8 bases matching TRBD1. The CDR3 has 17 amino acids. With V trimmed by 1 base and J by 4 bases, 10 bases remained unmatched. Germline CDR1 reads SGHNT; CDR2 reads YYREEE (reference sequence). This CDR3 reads CASSLFAQGANGNTIYF. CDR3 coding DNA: TGTGCCAGCAGCTTGTTCGCCCAGGGGGCGAACGGAAACACCATATATTTT.

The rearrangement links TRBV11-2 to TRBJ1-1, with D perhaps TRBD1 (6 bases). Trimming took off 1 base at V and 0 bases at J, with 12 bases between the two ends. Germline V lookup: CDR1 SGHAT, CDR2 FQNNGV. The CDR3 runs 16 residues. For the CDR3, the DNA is TGTGCCAGCAGCTTAGTGCAGGGGCAATTGAACACTGAAGCTTTCTTT. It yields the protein CASSLVQGQLNTEAFF.

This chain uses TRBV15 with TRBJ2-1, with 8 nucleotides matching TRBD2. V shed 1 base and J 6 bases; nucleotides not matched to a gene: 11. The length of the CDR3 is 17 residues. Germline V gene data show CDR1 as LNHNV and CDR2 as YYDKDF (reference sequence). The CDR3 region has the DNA TGTGCCACCAGCAGAGTTGGATCGGGAGGGCCGCGCAATGAGCAGTTCTTC. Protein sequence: CATSRVGSGGPRNEQFF.

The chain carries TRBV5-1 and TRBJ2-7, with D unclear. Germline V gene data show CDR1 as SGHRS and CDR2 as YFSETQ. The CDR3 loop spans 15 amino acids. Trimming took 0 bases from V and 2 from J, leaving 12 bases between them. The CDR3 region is CASSLAAEYTYEQYF. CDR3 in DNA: TGCGCCAGCAGCTTGGCGGCTGAGTATACCTACGAGCAGTACTTC.

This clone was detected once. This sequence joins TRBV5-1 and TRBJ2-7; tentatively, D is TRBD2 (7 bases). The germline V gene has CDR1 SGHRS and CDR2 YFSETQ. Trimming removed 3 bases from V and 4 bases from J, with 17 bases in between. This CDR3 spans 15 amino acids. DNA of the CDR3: TGCGCCAGCAGCTCCCCGAGCGCGGGGGCATACGAGCAGTACTTC. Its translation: CASSSPSAGAYEQYF.

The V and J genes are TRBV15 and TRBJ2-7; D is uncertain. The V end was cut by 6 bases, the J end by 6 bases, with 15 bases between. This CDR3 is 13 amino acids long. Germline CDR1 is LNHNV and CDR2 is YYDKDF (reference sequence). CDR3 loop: CATRILGLGEQYF. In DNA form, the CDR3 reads TGTGCCACCAGGATCTTGGGGTTGGGCGAGCAGTACTTC.

The CDR3 nucleotides are TGTGCCAGCAGTGTTCCGGGACAGGGGACTGGAAACACCATATATTTT. This encodes CASSVPGQGTGNTIYF. The rearrangement uses TRBV6-1 and TRBJ1-3; 10 bases line up with TRBD1. CDR1 and CDR2 from the germline V gene are MNHNS and SASEGT. Trimming at V came to 4 bases and at J to 2 bases, leaving 5 bases not matched to a gene. The CDR3 runs 16 residues.

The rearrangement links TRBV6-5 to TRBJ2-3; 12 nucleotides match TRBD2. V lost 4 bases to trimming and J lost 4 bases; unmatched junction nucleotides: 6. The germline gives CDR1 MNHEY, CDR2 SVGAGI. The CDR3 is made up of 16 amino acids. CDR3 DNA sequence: TGTGCCAGCAGTTTACACCGACTAGCGGGGGCAGATACGCAGTATTTT. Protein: CASSLHRLAGADTQYF.

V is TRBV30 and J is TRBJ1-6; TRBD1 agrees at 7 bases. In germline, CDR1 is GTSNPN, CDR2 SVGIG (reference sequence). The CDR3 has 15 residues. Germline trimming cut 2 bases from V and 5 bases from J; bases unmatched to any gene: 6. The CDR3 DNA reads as TGTGCCTGGAGTCCCCGGACAGGCAATAATTCACCCCTCCACTTT. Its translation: CAWSPRTGNNSPLHF.

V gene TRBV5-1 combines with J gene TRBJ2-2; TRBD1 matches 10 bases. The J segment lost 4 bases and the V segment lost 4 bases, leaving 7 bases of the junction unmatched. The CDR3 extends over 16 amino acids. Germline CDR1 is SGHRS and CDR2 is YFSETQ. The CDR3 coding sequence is TGCGCCAGCAGCCCCCGGGGGACAGGGGTCACCGGGGAGCTGTTTTTT. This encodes CASSPRGTGVTGELFF.

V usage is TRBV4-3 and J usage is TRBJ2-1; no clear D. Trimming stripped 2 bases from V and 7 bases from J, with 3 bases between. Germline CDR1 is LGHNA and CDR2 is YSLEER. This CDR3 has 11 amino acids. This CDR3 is CASSQHNEQFF. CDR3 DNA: TGCGCCAGCAGCCAACATAATGAGCAGTTCTTC.